The 2 T cell receptor beta chains reported below all come from one sample, sequenced in a study of cytomegalovirus exposure and HLA in healthy donors. Researchers ran the PCR with 60 Vbeta and 13 Jbeta primers. Repertoires were generated with immunoSEQ multiplex PCR, while TCRdb's copy carries only in-frame clones and drops some. The sample has approximately 140,000 clones, roughly 77% seen once. What was sequenced was PBMCs. These receptor sequences come from a human donor in good health.

This clone has a handful of counts. Within the sample, other DNA sequences also encode this same CDR3. CDR3 protein: CASSPYSGSVGGELFF. In DNA, the CDR3 is TGTGCCAGTAGCCCGTATAGCGGGAGTGTTGGCGGGGAGCTGTTTTTT. The chain carries TRBV19 and TRBJ2-2; 9 nucleotides match TRBD2. There are 16 residues in the CDR3. The V gene's germline CDR1 is LNHDA and CDR2 SQIVND (reference sequence). V dropped 6 bases and J dropped 7; count of bases not matched to a gene: 12.

The gene calls are TRBV2 and TRBJ2-7, with TRBD1 matching 10 bases. The CDR3 has 14 residues. Losses at the gene ends were 7 bases for V and 3 bases for J; bases not matched to a gene: 6. CDR1 SNHLY and CDR2 FYNNEI come from the germline V gene. CDR3 region: CASTRDRGNYEQYF. The CDR3 DNA follows: TGTGCCAGCACCCGGGACAGGGGAAACTACGAGCAGTACTTC. The full variable domain, rest sourced from reference TRBV2 and TRBJ2-7, is EPEVTQTPSHQVTQMGQEVILRCVPISNHLYFYWYRQILGQKVEFLVSFYNNEISEKSEIFDDQFSVERPDGSNFTLKIRSTKLEDSAMYFCASTRDRGNYEQYFGPGTRLTVT.